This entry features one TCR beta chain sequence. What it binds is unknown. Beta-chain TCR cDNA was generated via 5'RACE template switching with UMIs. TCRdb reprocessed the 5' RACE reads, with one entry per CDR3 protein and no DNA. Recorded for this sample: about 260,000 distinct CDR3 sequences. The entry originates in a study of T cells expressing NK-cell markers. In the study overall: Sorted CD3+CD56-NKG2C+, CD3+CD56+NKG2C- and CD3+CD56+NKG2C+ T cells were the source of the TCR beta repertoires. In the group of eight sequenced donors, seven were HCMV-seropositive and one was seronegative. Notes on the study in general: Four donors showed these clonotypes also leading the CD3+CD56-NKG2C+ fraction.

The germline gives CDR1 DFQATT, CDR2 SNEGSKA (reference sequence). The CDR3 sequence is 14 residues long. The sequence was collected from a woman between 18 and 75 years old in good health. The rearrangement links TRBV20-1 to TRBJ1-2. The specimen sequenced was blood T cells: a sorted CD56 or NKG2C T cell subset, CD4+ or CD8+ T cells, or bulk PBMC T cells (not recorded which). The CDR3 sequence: CSARSPLVDYGYTF.